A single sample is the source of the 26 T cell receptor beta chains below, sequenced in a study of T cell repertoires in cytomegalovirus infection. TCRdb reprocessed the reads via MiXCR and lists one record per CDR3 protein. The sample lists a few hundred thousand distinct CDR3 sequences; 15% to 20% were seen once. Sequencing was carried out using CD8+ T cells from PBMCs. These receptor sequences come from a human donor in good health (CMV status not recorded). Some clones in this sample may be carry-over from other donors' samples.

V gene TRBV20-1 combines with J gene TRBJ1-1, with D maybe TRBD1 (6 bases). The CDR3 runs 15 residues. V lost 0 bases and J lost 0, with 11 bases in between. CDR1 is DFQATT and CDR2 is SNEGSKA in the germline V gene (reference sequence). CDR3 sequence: CSARDLRTVNTEAFF. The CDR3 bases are TGCAGTGCTAGAGATCTCCGGACAGTGAACACTGAAGCTTTCTTT.

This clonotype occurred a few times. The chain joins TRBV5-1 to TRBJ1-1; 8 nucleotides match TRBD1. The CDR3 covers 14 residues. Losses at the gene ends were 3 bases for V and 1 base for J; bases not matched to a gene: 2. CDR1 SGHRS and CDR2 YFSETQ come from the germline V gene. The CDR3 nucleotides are TGCGCCAGCAGCTCAGACAGGGGGAACACTGAAGCTTTCTTT. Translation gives CASSSDRGNTEAFF. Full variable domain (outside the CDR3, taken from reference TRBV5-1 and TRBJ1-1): KAGVTQTPRYLIKTRGQQVTLSCSPISGHRSVSWYQQTPGQGLQFLFEYFSETQRNKGNFPGRFSGRQFSNSRSEMNVSTLELGDSALYLCASSSDRGNTEAFFGQGTRLTVV.

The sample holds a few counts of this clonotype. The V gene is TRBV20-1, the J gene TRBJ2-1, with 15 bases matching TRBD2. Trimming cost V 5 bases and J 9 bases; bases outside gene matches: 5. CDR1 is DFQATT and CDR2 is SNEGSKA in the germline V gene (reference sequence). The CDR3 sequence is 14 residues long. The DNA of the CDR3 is TGCAGTGCTGGACTAGCGGGGGGGCGGGGTGAGCAGTTCTTC. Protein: CSAGLAGGRGEQFF.

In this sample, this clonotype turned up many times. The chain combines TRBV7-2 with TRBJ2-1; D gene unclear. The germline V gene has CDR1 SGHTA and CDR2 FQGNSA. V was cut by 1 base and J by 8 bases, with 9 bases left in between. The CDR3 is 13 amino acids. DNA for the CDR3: TGTGCCAGCAGCTTAGAACGAGCTTATGAGCAGTTCTTC. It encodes CASSLERAYEQFF.

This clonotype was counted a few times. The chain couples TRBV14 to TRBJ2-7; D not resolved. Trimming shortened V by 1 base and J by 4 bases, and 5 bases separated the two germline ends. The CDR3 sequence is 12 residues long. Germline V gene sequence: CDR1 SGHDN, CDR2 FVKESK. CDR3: CASSQGGYEQYF. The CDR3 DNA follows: TGTGCCAGCAGCCAAGGGGGTTACGAGCAGTACTTC.

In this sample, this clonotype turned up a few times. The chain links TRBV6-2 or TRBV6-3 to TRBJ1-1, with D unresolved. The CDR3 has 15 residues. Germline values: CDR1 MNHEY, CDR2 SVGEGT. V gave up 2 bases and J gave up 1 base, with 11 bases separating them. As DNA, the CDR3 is TGTGCCAGCAGTTACGTGGGGTTTGGGAACACTGAAGCTTTCTTT. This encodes CASSYVGFGNTEAFF.

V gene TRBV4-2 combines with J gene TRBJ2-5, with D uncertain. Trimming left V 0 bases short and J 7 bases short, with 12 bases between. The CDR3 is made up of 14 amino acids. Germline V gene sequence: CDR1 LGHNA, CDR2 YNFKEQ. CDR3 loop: CASSQERGVGTQYF. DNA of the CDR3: TGTGCCAGCAGCCAAGAACGCGGAGTAGGGACCCAGTACTTC.

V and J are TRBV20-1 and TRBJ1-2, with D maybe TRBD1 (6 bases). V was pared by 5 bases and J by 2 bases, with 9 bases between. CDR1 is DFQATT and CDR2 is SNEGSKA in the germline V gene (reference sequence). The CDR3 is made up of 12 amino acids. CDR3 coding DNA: TGCAGTGCTTCCCAGGGGAACTATGGCTACACCTTC. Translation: CSASQGNYGYTF.

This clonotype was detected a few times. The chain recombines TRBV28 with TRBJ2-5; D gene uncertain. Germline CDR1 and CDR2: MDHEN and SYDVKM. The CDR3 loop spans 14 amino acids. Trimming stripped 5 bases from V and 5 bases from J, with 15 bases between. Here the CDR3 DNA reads TGTGCCAGCAGTCCCGACTTAATGGTGGAGACCCAGTACTTC. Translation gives CASSPDLMVETQYF.

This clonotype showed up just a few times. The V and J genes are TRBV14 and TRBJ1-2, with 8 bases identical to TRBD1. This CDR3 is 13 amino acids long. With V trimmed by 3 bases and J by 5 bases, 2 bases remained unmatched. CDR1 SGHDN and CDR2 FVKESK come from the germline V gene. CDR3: CASSQGQAYGYTF. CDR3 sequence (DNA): TGTGCCAGCAGCCAGGGACAGGCTTATGGCTACACCTTC.

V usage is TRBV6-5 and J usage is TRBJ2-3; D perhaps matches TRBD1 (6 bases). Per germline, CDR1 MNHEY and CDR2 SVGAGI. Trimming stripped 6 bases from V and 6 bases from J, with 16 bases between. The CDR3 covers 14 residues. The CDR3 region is CASSHREVRDTQYF. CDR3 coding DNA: TGTGCCAGCAGCCACAGGGAAGTAAGGGATACGCAGTATTTT.

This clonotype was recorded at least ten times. The CDR3 DNA sequence: TGTGCCAGCAGCCCAGATACAGGGAACGAGGGGTATGGCTACACCTTC. Its translation is CASSPDTGNEGYGYTF. The chain combines TRBV7-8 with TRBJ1-2; D is possibly TRBD1 (6 bases). Germline loops: CDR1 SGHVS, CDR2 FQNEAQ. Deletions cut 5 bases from V and 5 bases from J, with 21 bases between. This CDR3 has 16 amino acids.

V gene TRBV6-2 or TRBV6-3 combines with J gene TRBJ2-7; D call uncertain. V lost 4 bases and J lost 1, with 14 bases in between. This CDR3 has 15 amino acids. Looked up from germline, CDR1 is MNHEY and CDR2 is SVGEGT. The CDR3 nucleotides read TGTGCCAGCAGTTTTGTTGGTTTAAGGTCCTACGAGCAGTACTTC. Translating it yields CASSFVGLRSYEQYF.

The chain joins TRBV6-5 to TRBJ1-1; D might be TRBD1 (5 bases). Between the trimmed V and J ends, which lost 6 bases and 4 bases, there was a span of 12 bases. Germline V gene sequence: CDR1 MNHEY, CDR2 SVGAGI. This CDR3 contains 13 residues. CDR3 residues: CASSELGGTEAFF. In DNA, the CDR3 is TGTGCCAGCAGCGAACTCGGGGGCACTGAAGCTTTCTTT.

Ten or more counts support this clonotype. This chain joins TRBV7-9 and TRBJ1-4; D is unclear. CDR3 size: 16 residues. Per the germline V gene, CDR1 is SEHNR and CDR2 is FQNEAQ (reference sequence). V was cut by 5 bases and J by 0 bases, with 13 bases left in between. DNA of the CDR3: TGTGCCAGCAGCCCCCCCCAAGAGGCAACTAATGAAAAACTGTTTTTT. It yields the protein CASSPPQEATNEKLFF.

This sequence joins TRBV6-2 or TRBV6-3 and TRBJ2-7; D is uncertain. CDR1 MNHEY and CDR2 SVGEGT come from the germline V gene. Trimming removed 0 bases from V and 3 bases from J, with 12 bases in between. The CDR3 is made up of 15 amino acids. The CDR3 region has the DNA TGTGCCAGCAGTTACTCTTACGGCTCTCGCTACGAGCAGTACTTC. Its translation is CASSYSYGSRYEQYF.

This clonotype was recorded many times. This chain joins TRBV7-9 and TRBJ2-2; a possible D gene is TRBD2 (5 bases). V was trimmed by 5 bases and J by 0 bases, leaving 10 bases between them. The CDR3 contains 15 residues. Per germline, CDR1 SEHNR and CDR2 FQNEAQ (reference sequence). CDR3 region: CASSPSGSNTGELFF. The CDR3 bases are TGTGCCAGCAGCCCCTCGGGGTCGAACACCGGGGAGCTGTTTTTT. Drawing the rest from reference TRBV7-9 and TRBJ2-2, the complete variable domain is DTGVSQNPRHKITKRGQNVTFRCDPISEHNRLYWYRQTLGQGPEFLTYFQNEAQLEKSRLLSDRFSAERPKGSFSTLEIQRTEQGDSAMYLCASSPSGSNTGELFFGEGSRLTVL.

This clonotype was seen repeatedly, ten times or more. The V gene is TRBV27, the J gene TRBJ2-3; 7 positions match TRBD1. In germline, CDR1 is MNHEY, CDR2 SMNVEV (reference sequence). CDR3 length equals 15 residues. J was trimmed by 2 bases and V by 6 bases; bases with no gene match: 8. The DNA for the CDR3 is TGTGCCAGCAGGACCGGGACAGACCTCACAGATACGCAGTATTTT. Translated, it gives CASRTGTDLTDTQYF.

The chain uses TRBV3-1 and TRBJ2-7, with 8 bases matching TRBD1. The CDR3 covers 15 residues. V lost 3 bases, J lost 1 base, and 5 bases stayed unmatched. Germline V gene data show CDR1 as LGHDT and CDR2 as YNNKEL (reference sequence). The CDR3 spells CASSQIRDRSYEQYF. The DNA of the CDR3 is TGTGCCAGCAGCCAGATCCGGGACAGGTCCTACGAGCAGTACTTC.

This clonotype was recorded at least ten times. The CDR3 spells CASSPRGAPYEQYF. For the CDR3, the DNA is TGTGCCAGCAGCCCGAGGGGTGCTCCCTACGAGCAGTACTTC. The rearrangement joins TRBV7-8 to TRBJ2-7; the D call may be TRBD1 or TRBD2 (5 bases each). Per the germline V gene, CDR1 is SGHVS and CDR2 is FQNEAQ. The CDR3 runs 14 residues. V was trimmed by 5 bases and J by 2 bases, leaving 13 bases between them.

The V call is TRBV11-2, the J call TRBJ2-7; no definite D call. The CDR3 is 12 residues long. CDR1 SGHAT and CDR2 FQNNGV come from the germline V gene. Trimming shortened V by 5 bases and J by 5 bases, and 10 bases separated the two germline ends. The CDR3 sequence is CASSLIGDEQYF. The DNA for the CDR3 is TGTGCCAGCAGCCTCATTGGAGACGAGCAGTACTTC. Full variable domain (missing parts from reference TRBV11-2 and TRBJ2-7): EAGVAQSPRYKIIEKRQSVAFWCNPISGHATLYWYQQILGQGPKLLIQFQNNGVVDDSQLPKDRFSAERLKGVDSTLKIQPAKLEDSAVYLCASSLIGDEQYFGPGTRLTVT.

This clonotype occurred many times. CDR3 DNA sequence: TGTGCCAGCAGCCCAGGTCGTTTCGAGCAGTACTTC. Its protein is CASSPGRFEQYF. The rearrangement joins TRBV28 to TRBJ2-7; no definite D call. There are 12 residues in the CDR3. CDR1 MDHEN and CDR2 SYDVKM come from the germline V gene. With 6 bases removed from V and 6 bases from J, the gap between germline ends came to 12 bases.

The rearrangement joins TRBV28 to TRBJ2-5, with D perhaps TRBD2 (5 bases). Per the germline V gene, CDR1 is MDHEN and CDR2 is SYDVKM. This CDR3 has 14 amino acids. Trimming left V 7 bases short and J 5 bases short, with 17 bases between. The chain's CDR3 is CASTQQTRAETQYF. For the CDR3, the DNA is TGTGCCAGCACCCAACAAACGAGGGCGGAGACCCAGTACTTC.

CDR3 in amino acids: CASSHRDGLNEQFF. The CDR3 coding sequence is TGTGCCAGCAGCCACAGGGACGGGTTGAATGAGCAGTTCTTC. The chain recombines TRBV7-9 with TRBJ2-1, with D perhaps TRBD1 (6 bases). Trimming stripped 5 bases from V and 7 bases from J, with 15 bases between. Per germline, CDR1 SEHNR and CDR2 FQNEAQ (reference sequence). The CDR3 contains 14 residues.

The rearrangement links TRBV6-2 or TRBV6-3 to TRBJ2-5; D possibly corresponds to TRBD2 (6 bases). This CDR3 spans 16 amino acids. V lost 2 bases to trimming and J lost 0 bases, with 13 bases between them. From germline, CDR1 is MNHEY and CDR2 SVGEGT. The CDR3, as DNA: TGTGCCAGCAGTTACGCGGTAGCGGCGTACCAAGAGACCCAGTACTTC. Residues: CASSYAVAAYQETQYF.

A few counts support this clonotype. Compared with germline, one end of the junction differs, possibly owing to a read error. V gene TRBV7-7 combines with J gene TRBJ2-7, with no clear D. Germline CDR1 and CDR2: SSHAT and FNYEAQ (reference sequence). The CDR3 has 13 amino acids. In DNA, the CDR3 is TGTGCTAGCAGCTTAGACCCCTCCTACGAGCAGTACTTC. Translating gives CASSLDPSYEQYF. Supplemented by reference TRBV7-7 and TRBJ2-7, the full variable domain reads GAGVSQSPRYKVTKRGQDVTLRCDPISSHATLYWYQQALGQGPEFLTYFNYEAQPDKSGLPSDRFSAERPEGSISTLTIQRTEQRDSAMYRCASSLDPSYEQYFGPGTRLTVT.